This entry features one T cell receptor (beta chain) sequence. Its antigen is unknown. Unique molecular identifiers were used in preparing the TCRbeta library. TCRdb re-called the PCR reads with MiXCR, one entry per CDR3 protein. The sample has around 500,000 distinct CDR3 sequences; more than 20% are singletons. This CDR3 region has 20 residues. Germline-derived CDR1 and CDR2 are SQVTM and ANQGSEA. With 4 bases removed from V and 0 bases from J, the gap between germline ends came to 28 bases. This sample stems from a study of T-cell reconstitution after alpha-beta-depleted transplantation in children. Notes on the study in general: Surviving recipient cells, namely T cells and thymic progenitors, were the source of high day-60 TCRbeta diversity in some patients. Two months or so post-transplant, alpha-beta T cells reportedly derived from several hundred expanded graft clones. Newly produced T cells mostly accounted for T-cell counts and diversity one year post-transplant.

The TCR sequence derives from a boy less than two years old who had a stem cell transplant for acute myeloid leukemia, so the T cells may come from the graft donor. V usage is TRBV29-1 and J usage is TRBJ1-5, with D possibly being TRBD1 (6 bases). The input for sequencing was PBMCs, mostly from graft donor cells, taken 360 days after TCRalphabeta/CD19-depleted stem cell transplant. CDR3 DNA sequence: TGCAGCGTTGGGGACGCTCAGGGGTGTTTTTGCTTTTATAGCAATCAGCCCCAGCATTTT. Protein product: CSVGDAQGCFCFYSNQPQHF.